This T cell receptor (beta chain) was profiled in a study of CD8+ T cells in alopecia areata. Following extraction, RNA underwent reverse transcription to cDNA, which served as the sequencing template. Here immunoSEQ multiplex PCR was the method, and the copy in TCRdb shows in-frame clones only, minus some. The table has some 51,000 clones, roughly 96% seen once. This CDR3 comprises 14 residues. The V gene's germline CDR1 is SGDLS and CDR2 YYNGEE. V lost 4 bases to trimming and J lost 7 bases, with 15 bases between them. The origin of this receptor is a human donor with alopecia areata. Sequences were derived from CD8+ T cells sorted from blood, sampled at week 0. This chain connects TRBV9 to TRBJ2-1, with a possible D match to TRBD2 (6 bases). CDR3 DNA sequence: TGTGCCAGCAGCTCCCGGGGGTGGAGGAATGAGCAGTTCTTC. Encoded protein: CASSSRGWRNEQFF.